This T cell receptor beta chain comes out of a study of T cell changes during pregnancy in multiple sclerosis (dated by TCRdb to the late 2010s). In terms of the full investigation: Changes in the T cell repertoire over the course of pregnancy were examined in this study in women with multiple sclerosis.

Note on this clone: Its cognate antigen has yet to be identified. No quality values exist for individual bases; no much larger clone is one base distant.

Counted from cysteine to phenylalanine, this CDR3 has 13 amino acids. The retained sequence is limited to the CDR3, 39 bases, with the frame set at the first base. For this chain, trimming is 2 bases at the V end and 6 bases at the J end, and the number of junction bases without a gene match is 4. The CDR1 and CDR2 encoded by the germline V gene (reference sequence) are MNHEY and SMNVEV. The method behind the library was the immunoSEQ multiplex PCR assay. Held by TCRdb, this immuneACCESS table contains in-frame sequences only and omits some clones. Under half of the omission traces to an unresolved V gene where checked; the cause of the rest is unknown. Counted in this sample were around 28,000 clones; just over 90% of them appeared once. The biggest ten clones account for 3.5% to 4.5% of the sample.

The sequence joins TRBV27 to TRBJ2-7; 7 bases in between match TRBD1. The sequencing here drew on CD8+ T cells from peripheral blood mononuclear cells, taken in the second trimester of pregnancy. The origin of this receptor is a female donor with multiple sclerosis, enrolled in a pregnancy study. The CDR3 in this case is CASSLTGAGEQYF. The sequence in DNA is TGTGCCAGCAGTTTAACAGGGGCGGGCGAGCAGTACTTC.